Listed below are T cell receptor beta chains from one sample, sequenced in a study of blood T cell repertoires in COVID-19. Assay: immunoSEQ multiplex PCR; the TCRdb copy retains only in-frame clones and omits some. The sample has 270,000 or so clones, 84% seen once; the top ten hold roughly 3.1%. The sample consisted of PBMCs or T cells enriched from blood (not recorded which). Receptors originate from a man aged 45-65 years who had recovered from COVID-19. CDR3s include the opening cysteine and the closing phenylalanine or tryptophan. The D gene is left open where the match is weak. The size entry is marked missing in some rows and otherwise reads once, few, many or a size class.

clone_size	v_call	d_call	j_call	cdr3_length	cdr3_aa	cdr3_nt
-	TRBV5-1	TRBD2	TRBJ2-2	18	CASSWTTSGRAPTGELFF	TGCGCCAGCAGCTGGACCACTAGCGGGAGAGCCCCCACCGGGGAGCTGTTTTTT
once	TRBV10-1	-	TRBJ2-1	14	CASSGTEGMREQFF	TGCGCCAGCAGTGGGACAGAGGGGATGCGTGAGCAGTTCTTC
-	TRBV28	-	TRBJ2-3	13	CASSLLWQDTQYF	TGTGCCAGCAGTTTACTGTGGCAGGATACGCAGTATTTT
once	TRBV7-8	-	TRBJ2-1	14	CASKSTGNHNEQFF	TGTGCCAGCAAATCAACGGGGAACCACAATGAGCAGTTCTTC
-	TRBV19	-	TRBJ1-2	14	CASSIAGISYGYTF	TGTGCCAGTAGTATCGCAGGGATTAGCTATGGCTACACCTTC
-	TRBV10-2	-	TRBJ1-5	13	CASMRRVDQPQHF	TGCGCCAGCATGCGGAGGGTAGATCAGCCCCAGCATTTT
-	TRBV19	-	TRBJ1-4	13	CASSLGAYEKLFF	TGTGCCAGTAGTTTGGGGGCATATGAAAAACTGTTTTTT
-	TRBV5-1	-	TRBJ2-7	16	CASSPGLEAGSYEQYF	TGCGCCAGCAGCCCTGGGTTGGAGGCCGGTTCCTACGAGCAGTACTTC
-	TRBV27	TRBD1	TRBJ2-5	16	CASSLFTGGGGETQYF	TGTGCCAGCAGTCTTTTTACAGGGGGCGGAGGGGAGACCCAGTACTTC
-	TRBV14	-	TRBJ2-3	13	CASSPFLTDTQYF	TGTGCCAGCAGCCCGTTTCTCACAGATACGCAGTATTTT
once	TRBV4-1	-	TRBJ1-2	16	CASSQEGSGFGYGYTF	TGCGCCAGCAGCCAAGAAGGGTCGGGGTTCGGCTATGGCTACACCTTC
-	TRBV5-8	TRBD1	TRBJ2-1	13	CASMGQLYNEQFF	TGTGCCAGTATGGGACAGCTATACAATGAGCAGTTCTTC
-	TRBV19	TRBD1	TRBJ1-1	14	CASSTLTGGTEAFF	TGTGCCAGTAGTACCCTTACAGGGGGCACTGAAGCTTTCTTT
-	TRBV10-1	TRBD2	TRBJ2-2	14	CASSEGSGTGELFF	TGCGCCAGCAGTGAGGGTAGCGGGACGGGGGAGCTGTTTTTT
-	TRBV7-8	-	TRBJ1-1	13	CASSRQENTEAFF	TGTGCCAGCAGCCGACAGGAGAACACTGAAGCTTTCTTT
-	TRBV6-5	-	TRBJ2-7	13	CASSSGPPYEQYF	TGTGCCAGCAGTTCAGGGCCCCCCTACGAGCAGTACTTC
-	TRBV2	TRBD1	TRBJ1-6	18	CASTWDRRSSSYNSPLHF	TGTGCCAGCACCTGGGACAGGCGTTCCAGCTCCTATAATTCACCCCTCCACTTT
few	TRBV7-2	-	TRBJ1-1	15	CASSLVPGGPTEAFF	TGTGCCAGCAGCTTAGTACCGGGAGGCCCCACTGAAGCTTTCTTT
-	TRBV28	TRBD2	TRBJ2-3	14	CASTAGGRADTQYF	TGTGCCAGCACCGCGGGAGGGAGGGCAGATACGCAGTATTTT
-	TRBV5-1	TRBD2	TRBJ2-4	19	CASSLGGLSTTSGKNIQYF	TGCGCCAGCAGCTTGGGGGGCCTTTCGACGACTAGCGGTAAAAACATTCAGTACTTC
-	TRBV9	-	TRBJ2-7	14	CASSSRGRAYEQYF	TGTGCCAGCAGCTCTAGGGGCAGAGCCTACGAGCAGTACTTC
-	TRBV29-1	TRBD2	TRBJ2-3	18	CSASGTSGGHSSTDTQYF	TGCAGCGCAAGCGGGACTAGCGGGGGCCACTCCAGCACAGATACGCAGTATTTT
-	TRBV11-2	TRBD2	TRBJ2-2	16	CASSLVSSGSAGELFF	TGTGCCAGCAGCTTAGTCAGTAGCGGGAGTGCCGGGGAGCTGTTTTTT
-	TRBV7-3	-	TRBJ2-3	14	CASTQDSYTDTQYF	TGTGCCAGCACTCAGGACAGTTACACAGATACGCAGTATTTT
-	TRBV9	-	TRBJ1-1	13	CASSRLKGTEAFF	TGTGCCAGCAGCCGTCTTAAGGGGACTGAAGCTTTCTTT
-	TRBV28	TRBD1	TRBJ1-6	16	CASSPRQGRNNSPLHF	TGTGCCAGCAGTCCCCGACAGGGGCGCAATAATTCACCCCTCCACTTT
-	TRBV28	-	TRBJ2-7	11	CASSVNYEQYF	TGTGCCAGCAGTGTAAACTACGAGCAGTACTTC
-	TRBV29-1	-	TRBJ1-1	14	CSVKGGGGNTEAFF	TGCAGCGTTAAGGGAGGGGGTGGAAACACTGAAGCTTTCTTT
-	TRBV9	TRBD1	TRBJ2-5	17	CASSVESGTGGPKTQYF	TGTGCCAGCAGCGTAGAATCTGGGACAGGGGGCCCGAAGACCCAGTACTTC
-	TRBV2	-	TRBJ1-2	12	CASSGTADGYTF	TGTGCCAGCAGCGGAACGGCGGATGGCTACACCTTC
few	TRBV11-3	TRBD2	TRBJ2-2	16	CASSSVAGVHTGELFF	TGTGCCAGCAGCTCCGTAGCGGGAGTTCACACCGGGGAGCTGTTTTTT
-	TRBV3-1/TRBV3-2	-	TRBJ1-1	15	CASSQDPGMNTEAFF	TGTGCCAGCAGCCAAGATCCAGGCATGAACACTGAAGCTTTCTTT
-	TRBV7-9	TRBD2	TRBJ2-1	14	CASSLGTSDNEQFF	TGTGCCAGCAGCTTAGGGACTAGCGACAATGAGCAGTTCTTC
-	TRBV13	TRBD2	TRBJ2-3	18	CASSLRLLLAGSTDTQYF	TGTGCCAGCAGCTTACGCTTGTTACTAGCGGGAAGCACAGATACGCAGTATTTT
-	TRBV5-1	TRBD2	TRBJ2-7	14	CASSPGLAEYEQYF	TGCGCCAGCAGCCCGGGACTAGCGGAATACGAGCAGTACTTC
-	TRBV6-2/TRBV6-3	TRBD1	TRBJ1-1	15	CASSSHRGMGTEAFF	TGTGCCAGCAGTTCCCACAGGGGGATGGGGACTGAAGCTTTCTTT
-	TRBV11-3	-	TRBJ2-2	14	CASSLVGNTGELFF	TGTGCCAGCAGCTTAGTGGGCAACACCGGGGAGCTGTTTTTT